This T cell receptor (beta chain) was obtained from a study of molecular identifiers for immune sequencing clone quantification. This clonotype was observed a few times. Its target is unknown. Based on a CD8+CD4-CCR7+CD45RA+ profile, naive CD8 T cells were sorted. Broader study findings: With a barcode shared among identical TCR molecules, highly expanded clone sizes could be underestimated.

A single record per CDR3 protein comes from TCRdb applying MiXCR to the PCR reads. The repertoire holds around 480,000 distinct CDR3 sequences, with about a quarter as singletons. The germline V gene has CDR1 MNHNS and CDR2 SASEGT. The CDR3 loop spans 17 amino acids. Trimming at V came to 1 base and at J to 2 bases, leaving 8 bases not matched to a gene. Source material: naive CD8+ T cells from blood, with Jurkat cell RNA spiked in. Subset here: FACS-sorted CD8+CD4-CCR7+CD45RA+ naive T cells. The chain recombines TRBV6-1 with TRBJ2-7, with 10 bases that match TRBD2. The receptor was derived from a human donor in good health. Some libraries in this study had Jurkat cell RNA spiked in. CDR3 nucleotide sequence: TGTGCCAGCAGTGAAGGGGTCGGTAGCGGGGGGACCTACGAGCAGTACTTC. Translating gives CASSEGVGSGGTYEQYF.